There are many counts of the clone carrying this T cell receptor (beta chain). This sample was taken from a study of T cells in Graves' hyperthyroidism and ophthalmopathy. Study-level background: Blood from the periphery was taken at initial diagnosis, before any treatment.

The source material, RNA transcripts, was used to amplify TCR beta CDR3 regions. Primed by the HTBI set, a first-round RT-PCR was run on the TCR CDR3. MiXCR, run by TCRdb on the multiplex PCR reads, gives a single entry per CDR3 protein. This sample has about 58,000 distinct CDR3 sequences, with roughly 52% found just once. The CDR3 spans 13 residues. The V gene's germline CDR1 is MNHEY and CDR2 SVGAGI. V dropped 3 bases and J dropped 4 bases, with 9 bases sitting between them. Sequencing was carried out using blood. The sequence came from a woman aged 25-40 years with Graves' ophthalmopathy. The V gene is TRBV6-5, the J gene TRBJ1-2, with D possibly being TRBD1 (5 bases). CDR3: CASSYPGTYGYTF. DNA for the CDR3: TGTGCCAGCAGTTATCCAGGGACCTATGGCTACACCTTC.